The T cell receptor beta chain under discussion was sequenced for a study of Graves' ophthalmopathy and Graves' hyperthyroidism. Transcripts of RNA were the source for amplifying TCR beta CDR3 regions. HTBI-primed RT-PCR formed the first round, and a multiplex PCR formed the second. TCRdb redid the calling of the multiplex PCR reads with MiXCR, one entry per CDR3 protein. The sample contains about 1.1 million distinct CDR3 sequences, about 40% of which appear only once. CDR3 length: 16 amino acids. From germline, CDR1 is SQVTM and CDR2 ANQGSEA. V lost 6 bases and J lost 5, with 25 bases in between. The sequence was obtained from an adult man with Graves' hyperthyroidism. Sequenced material: peripheral blood or thyroid tissue (not recorded which). The rearrangement joins TRBV29-1 to TRBJ1-1; a possible D gene is TRBD1 (5 bases). CDR3 sequence (DNA): TGCAGCGTCGGCTTGGGGGGGGAGGAGTCTGGGACTGAAGCTTTCTTT. Its protein product is CSVGLGGEESGTEAFF.